This TCR beta chain was sequenced in a study of OX40 agonist ivuxolimab in advanced cancers. V gave up 0 bases and J gave up 10 bases, with 19 bases separating them. From germline, CDR1 is SGHRS and CDR2 YFSETQ. The CDR3 spans 15 residues. The repertoire was sequenced with immunoSEQ multiplex PCR; TCRdb's copy has only in-frame clones and lacks some. Of about 84,000 clones in the sample, roughly nine tenths are singletons; the top ten hold 0.15% to 0.2%. The sequence was obtained from an adult with an advanced solid tumor such as melanoma, head and neck, liver or kidney cancer. Here the sequenced sample was CD4+ or CD8+ T cells sorted from blood, taken in a trial of the OX40 agonist ivuxolimab. The chain couples TRBV5-1 to TRBJ1-1; weak D call: TRBD1 (5 bases). The CDR3 bases are TGCGCCAGCAGCTTGGAGGCCAGGGTGGCGGTTAGAGCTTTCTTT. Translation gives CASSLEARVAVRAFF.